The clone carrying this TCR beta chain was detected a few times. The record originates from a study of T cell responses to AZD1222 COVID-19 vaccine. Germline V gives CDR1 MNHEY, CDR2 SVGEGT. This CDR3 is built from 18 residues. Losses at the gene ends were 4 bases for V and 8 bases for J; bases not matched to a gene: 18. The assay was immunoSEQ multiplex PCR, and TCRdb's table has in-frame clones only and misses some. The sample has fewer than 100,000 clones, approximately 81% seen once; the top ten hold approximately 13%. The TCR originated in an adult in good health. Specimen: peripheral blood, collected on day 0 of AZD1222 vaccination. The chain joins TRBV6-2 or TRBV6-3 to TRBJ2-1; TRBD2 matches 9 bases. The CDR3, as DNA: TGTGCCAGCAGTTCACCATTCGGCGGGGGGGCCTCTATCCATGAGCAGTTCTTC. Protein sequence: CASSSPFGGGASIHEQFF.